Below are 25 T cell receptor beta chains sequenced from a single sample in a study of PD-1 blockade in classical Hodgkin lymphoma. Brentuximab vedotin exposure varied among the patients, all of whom had relapsed after autologous stem cell transplantation. Method: immunoSEQ multiplex PCR; TCRdb's copy keeps in-frame clones and lacks some. The sample includes tens of thousands of clones, approximately 87% seen only once; the top ten take around 9.7%. The specimen comprised peripheral blood mononuclear cells (PBMCs), sampled at baseline. The receptor source for this set is a human donor with classical Hodgkin lymphoma.

The CDR3 nucleotides are TGTGCCAGCAGAAAAACGGACAAGAACACTGAAGCTTTCTTT. Translation gives CASRKTDKNTEAFF. The chain has TRBV6-6 and TRBJ1-1; D possibly corresponds to TRBD1 (5 bases). V dropped 6 bases and J dropped 1 base, with 12 bases sitting between them. Germline assignment: CDR1 MNHNY and CDR2 SVGAGI (reference sequence). This CDR3 is built from 14 residues.

The rearrangement uses TRBV2 and TRBJ1-1; D remains ambiguous. This CDR3 spans 13 amino acids. Trimming stripped 6 bases from V and 5 bases from J, with 13 bases between. The germline CDR1 and CDR2 sequences are SNHLY and FYNNEI. CDR3 region: CASRLEGPTEAFF. The CDR3 DNA is TGTGCCAGCAGACTGGAAGGGCCTACTGAAGCTTTCTTT.

V gene TRBV7-8 combines with J gene TRBJ1-1, with D perhaps matching TRBD1 (5 bases). The CDR3 loop spans 13 amino acids. V shed 7 bases and J shed 1 base, with 10 bases lying between them. Germline V lookup: CDR1 SGHVS, CDR2 FQNEAQ. CDR3 protein: CASILGTNTEAFF. As DNA, the CDR3 is TGTGCCAGCATCCTTGGGACGAACACTGAAGCTTTCTTT.

This CDR3 is CASRILLGTEAFF. The CDR3 DNA reads as TGTGCCAGCAGAATACTACTGGGTACTGAAGCTTTCTTT. This chain joins TRBV6-1 and TRBJ1-1; D unresolved. The germline gives CDR1 MNHNS, CDR2 SASEGT. The length of the CDR3 is 13 residues. Trimming removed 6 bases at V and 5 bases at J, with 13 bases between.

This sequence joins TRBV19 and TRBJ2-7, with 9 bases that match TRBD1. Trimming took 3 bases from V and 4 from J; bases not matched to a gene: 10. Germline V gene data show CDR1 as LNHDA and CDR2 as SQIVND (reference sequence). The CDR3 totals 16 residues. CDR3 sequence reads: CASSIWGTGRRYEQYF. The CDR3 DNA reads as TGTGCCAGTAGTATCTGGGGGACAGGGCGAAGGTACGAGCAGTACTTC.

The chain links TRBV2 to TRBJ1-2; perhaps TRBD1 as D (5 bases). Trimming stripped 6 bases from V and 2 bases from J, with 10 bases between. The CDR3 is 13 residues long. CDR1 and CDR2 (germline): SNHLY, FYNNEI. The CDR3, as DNA: TGTGCCAGCAGCCCGGACAAGAACTATGGCTACACCTTC. It yields the protein CASSPDKNYGYTF.

The rearrangement joins TRBV9 to TRBJ2-1; D is ambiguous. Between the trimmed V and J ends, which lost 0 bases and 0 bases, there was a span of 13 bases. The CDR3 loop spans 17 amino acids. Germline CDR1 is SGDLS and CDR2 is YYNGEE. Here the CDR3 reads CASSVDQHSSSYNEQFF. The CDR3 DNA follows: TGTGCCAGCAGCGTAGATCAGCACTCGAGCTCCTACAATGAGCAGTTCTTC.

The chain is built from TRBV9 and TRBJ2-2; D unclear. Trimming left V 0 bases short and J 7 bases short, with 19 bases between. The germline V gene has CDR1 SGDLS and CDR2 YYNGEE. The CDR3 has 17 residues. The DNA of the CDR3 is TGTGCCAGCAGCGTAGGGTTGCCCCCTTACAAGGGCGGGGAGCTGTTTTTT. Translated, it gives CASSVGLPPYKGGELFF. Using reference TRBV9 and TRBJ2-2 for the parts outside the CDR3, the full variable domain is DSGVTQTPKHLITATGQRVTLRCSPRSGDLSVYWYQQSLDQGLQFLIQYYNGEERAKGNILERFSAQQFPDLHSELNLSSLELGDSALYFCASSVGLPPYKGGELFFGEGSRLTVL.

The rearrangement links TRBV5-1 to TRBJ1-3, with a weak D call TRBD1 (6 bases). Per germline, CDR1 SGHRS and CDR2 YFSETQ. The V gene lost 3 bases and the J gene lost 0 bases, with 13 bases spanning the gap. The CDR3 consists of 16 residues. CDR3 loop: CASSWGPGDSGNTIYF. The CDR3 nucleotides read TGCGCCAGCAGCTGGGGACCAGGGGACTCTGGAAACACCATATATTTT.

The rearrangement links TRBV2 to TRBJ2-2; the D is unclear. The CDR3 has 16 residues. The germline gives CDR1 SNHLY, CDR2 FYNNEI. Trimming removed 5 bases from V and 0 bases from J, with 13 bases in between. CDR3 amino acids: CASSPHSPSNTGELFF. In nucleotides, the CDR3 is TGTGCCAGCAGTCCTCACAGCCCTTCGAACACCGGGGAGCTGTTTTTT.

Here the CDR3 DNA reads TGTGCCACCGAATCACGGGTCGGACAGGGTTTAATTAAGGAAAAACTGTTTTTT. It yields the protein CATESRVGQGLIKEKLFF. This chain connects TRBV7-3 to TRBJ1-4; 8 bases are shared with TRBD1. The CDR3 has 18 amino acids. From germline, CDR1 is SGHTA and CDR2 FQGTGA. V dropped 10 bases and J dropped 8; count of bases not matched to a gene: 24.

This rearrangement joins TRBV15 to TRBJ2-1, with 12 positions matching TRBD2. The CDR3 contains 15 residues. V lost 3 bases and J lost 10; bases outside the gene matches: 7. Germline assignment: CDR1 LNHNV and CDR2 YYDKDF (reference sequence). As DNA, the CDR3 is TGTGCCACCAGCAGTTCCCCTAGCGGGAGGGCGGAGCAGTTCTTC. Translating gives CATSSSPSGRAEQFF.

The chain links TRBV5-1 to TRBJ2-5; 8 bases fit TRBD2. CDR1 and CDR2 (germline): SGHRS, YFSETQ. V dropped 4 bases and J dropped 5; count of bases not matched to a gene: 4. CDR3 size: 13 residues. As DNA, the CDR3 is TGCGCCAGCAGCCGCGGGGGGCCGGAGACCCAGTACTTC. Its translation: CASSRGGPETQYF.

The chain links TRBV12-5 to TRBJ2-7; TRBD1 aligns across 9 bases. The CDR3 length is 15 residues. Losses at the gene ends were 2 bases for V and 1 base for J; bases not matched to a gene: 3. Germline-derived CDR1 and CDR2 are LGHNT and FRNRAP. The CDR3 nucleotides are TGTGCTAGTGGTTTGACAGGGGGCACTTCCTACGAGCAGTACTTC. Protein: CASGLTGGTSYEQYF.

The CDR3, as DNA: TGTGCCAGCAGCCCGAGCACGATACACGCTTATGGCTACACCTTC. It specifies CASSPSTIHAYGYTF. V and J are TRBV7-9 and TRBJ1-2; D gene unclear. The CDR3 extends over 15 amino acids. Germline CDR1 SEHNR, CDR2 FQNEAQ (reference sequence). V gave up 5 bases and J gave up 5 bases, with 18 bases separating them.

This rearrangement joins TRBV18 to TRBJ1-1; D is ambiguous. V was trimmed by 2 bases and J by 1 base, leaving 8 bases between them. Per germline, CDR1 KGHSH and CDR2 LQKENI. The CDR3 consists of 14 residues. Written as DNA, the CDR3 is TGTGCCAGCTCACCATTGACCGGGAACACTGAAGCTTTCTTT. Translation: CASSPLTGNTEAFF.

The chain is built from TRBV2 and TRBJ1-1, with 7 positions matching TRBD1. Trimming cost V 4 bases and J 4 bases; bases outside gene matches: 9. The CDR3 is made up of 15 amino acids. Germline CDR1 SNHLY, CDR2 FYNNEI. The DNA for the CDR3 is TGTGCCAGCAGTGTCGAGGGGGCGCATCGCACTGAAGCTTTCTTT. Protein sequence: CASSVEGAHRTEAFF.

The rearrangement links TRBV9 to TRBJ1-2, with a tentative D call TRBD1 (5 bases). CDR1 and CDR2 from the germline V gene are SGDLS and YYNGEE. V dropped 7 bases and J dropped 0 bases, with 19 bases sitting between them. The CDR3 covers 16 residues. The CDR3 loop reads CASDTWGDGSNYGYTF. The CDR3 nucleotides read TGTGCCAGCGATACGTGGGGGGACGGATCTAACTATGGCTACACCTTC. Full variable domain (rest looked up from reference TRBV9 and TRBJ1-2): DSGVTQTPKHLITATGQRVTLRCSPRSGDLSVYWYQQSLDQGLQFLIQYYNGEERAKGNILERFSAQQFPDLHSELNLSSLELGDSALYFCASDTWGDGSNYGYTFGSGTRLTVV.

The J gene is TRBJ2-1, the V gene TRBV5-6, with a tentative D call TRBD1 (6 bases). V dropped 2 bases and J dropped 2 bases, with 8 bases sitting between them. The germline V gene has CDR1 SGHDT and CDR2 YYEEEE. The CDR3 is made up of 14 amino acids. The CDR3 bases are TGTGCCAGCAGCTTCGGGACACCCTACAATGAGCAGTTCTTC. Translating it yields CASSFGTPYNEQFF.

The V call is TRBV5-4, the J call TRBJ2-4, with TRBD2 matching over 8 bases. The germline CDR1 and CDR2 sequences are SGHNT and YYREEE (reference sequence). The length of the CDR3 is 15 residues. Trimming at V came to 2 bases and at J to 0 bases, leaving 1 base not matched to a gene. The CDR3 region has the DNA TGTGCCAGCAGCTTCCTAGCGGGAGCCAAAAACATTCAGTACTTC. It is translated as CASSFLAGAKNIQYF.

V gene TRBV9 combines with J gene TRBJ2-3; tentative D call: TRBD1 (5 bases). The CDR3 length is 14 residues. Germline CDR1 is SGDLS and CDR2 is YYNGEE. V gave up 2 bases and J gave up 0 bases, with 7 bases separating them. The CDR3 DNA follows: TGTGCCAGCAGCGTGCAGGGAAGCACAGATACGCAGTATTTT. Translating it yields CASSVQGSTDTQYF.

The chain recombines TRBV19 with TRBJ2-2; 7 bases match TRBD1. CDR1 and CDR2 from the germline V gene are LNHDA and SQIVND (reference sequence). The CDR3 is 14 residues long. The junction had 4 bases not matched to a gene; V was cut back by 5 bases and J by 4 bases. The chain's CDR3 is CASSYNRGTGELFF. The CDR3 DNA sequence: TGTGCCAGTAGTTACAACAGGGGCACCGGGGAGCTGTTTTTT.

The rearrangement links TRBV19 to TRBJ2-7; TRBD1 matches 9 bases. This CDR3 contains 19 residues. Germline loops: CDR1 LNHDA, CDR2 SQIVND (reference sequence). The V segment lost 2 bases and the J segment 2 bases; nucleotides outside the gene matches: 16. The CDR3 nucleotides are TGTGCCAGTAGTATAATCGGCCCCGGGACCGGGACAGGGACCTACGAGCAGTACTTC. Its translation is CASSIIGPGTGTGTYEQYF.

The chain recombines TRBV19 with TRBJ2-7, with TRBD1 matching over 9 bases. From germline, CDR1 is LNHDA and CDR2 SQIVND (reference sequence). J was trimmed by 3 bases and V by 4 bases; bases with no gene match: 4. This CDR3 is built from 14 residues. The DNA for the CDR3 is TGTGCCAGTAGTACCGGACAGGGGCTCTACGAGCAGTACTTC. It encodes CASSTGQGLYEQYF.

The chain recombines TRBV5-3 with TRBJ2-1, with TRBD2 matching 11 bases. TRBV5-3 is annotated as an ORF whose role is uncertain. This CDR3 contains 16 residues. V was clipped by 7 bases and J by 4 bases; unmatched bases: 10. The CDR3, as DNA: TGTGCCAGATTGACTAGCGGGAAAGAGGGGTACAATGAGCAGTTCTTC. Its translation: CARLTSGKEGYNEQFF.